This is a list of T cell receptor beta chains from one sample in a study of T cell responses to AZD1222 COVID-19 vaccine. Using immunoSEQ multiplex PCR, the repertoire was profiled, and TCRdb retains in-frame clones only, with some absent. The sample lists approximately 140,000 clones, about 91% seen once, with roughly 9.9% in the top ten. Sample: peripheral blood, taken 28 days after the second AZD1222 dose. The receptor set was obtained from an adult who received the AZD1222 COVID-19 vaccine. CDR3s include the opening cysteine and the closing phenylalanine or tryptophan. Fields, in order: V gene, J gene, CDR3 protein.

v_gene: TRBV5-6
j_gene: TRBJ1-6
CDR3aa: CASSWDRGNSPLHF

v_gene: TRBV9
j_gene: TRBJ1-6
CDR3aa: CASSPRTGLNSPLHF

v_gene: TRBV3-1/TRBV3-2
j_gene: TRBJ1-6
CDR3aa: CASSQTAYNSPLHF

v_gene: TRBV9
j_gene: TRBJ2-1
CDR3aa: CASRGDSPRQFF

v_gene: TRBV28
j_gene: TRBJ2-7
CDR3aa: CASSLAGSPLEQYF

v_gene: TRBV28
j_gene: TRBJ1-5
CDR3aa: CASSLRQGVQPQHF

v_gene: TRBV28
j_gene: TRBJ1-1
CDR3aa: CASSLRGRAFF

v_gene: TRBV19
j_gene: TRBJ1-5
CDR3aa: CASSNPRGQSHNQPQHF

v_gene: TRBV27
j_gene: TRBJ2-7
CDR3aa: CASSSLGGPHYEQYF

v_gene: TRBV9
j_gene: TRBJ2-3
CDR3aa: CASSVGGLAGLRTDTQYF

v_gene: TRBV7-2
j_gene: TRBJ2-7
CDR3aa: CASSTTSGDTYEQYF

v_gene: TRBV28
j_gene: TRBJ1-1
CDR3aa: CASSLVREAFF

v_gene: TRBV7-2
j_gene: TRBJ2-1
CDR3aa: CASSRQLAGGSNEQFF

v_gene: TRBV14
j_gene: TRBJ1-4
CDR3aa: CASSLGQRFNEKLFF

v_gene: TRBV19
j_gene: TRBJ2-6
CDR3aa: CASSISDSGANVLTF

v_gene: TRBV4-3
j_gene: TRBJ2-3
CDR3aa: CASSQDGGRGGLKDTQYF

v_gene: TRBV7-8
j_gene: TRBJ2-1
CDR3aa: CASSYRHGDEQFF

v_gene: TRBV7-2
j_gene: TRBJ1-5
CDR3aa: CASSLLGDQPQHF

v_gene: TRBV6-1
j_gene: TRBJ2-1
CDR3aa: CASSESSGSYNEQFF

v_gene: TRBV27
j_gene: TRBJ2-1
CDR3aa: CASSLLGAPAEQFF

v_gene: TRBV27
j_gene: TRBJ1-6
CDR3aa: CASSLSVTGIGSPLHF

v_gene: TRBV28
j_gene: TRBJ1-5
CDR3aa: CASRISWVRTGGANQPQHF

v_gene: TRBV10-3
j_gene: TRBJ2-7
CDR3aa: CAISTGQGVFEQYF

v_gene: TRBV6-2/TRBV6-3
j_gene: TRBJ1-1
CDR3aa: CASSSTGITEAFF

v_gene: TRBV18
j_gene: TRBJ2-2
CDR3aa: CASSPPRQGVTGELFF

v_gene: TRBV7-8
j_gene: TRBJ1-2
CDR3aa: CASSLERPRGYGYTF